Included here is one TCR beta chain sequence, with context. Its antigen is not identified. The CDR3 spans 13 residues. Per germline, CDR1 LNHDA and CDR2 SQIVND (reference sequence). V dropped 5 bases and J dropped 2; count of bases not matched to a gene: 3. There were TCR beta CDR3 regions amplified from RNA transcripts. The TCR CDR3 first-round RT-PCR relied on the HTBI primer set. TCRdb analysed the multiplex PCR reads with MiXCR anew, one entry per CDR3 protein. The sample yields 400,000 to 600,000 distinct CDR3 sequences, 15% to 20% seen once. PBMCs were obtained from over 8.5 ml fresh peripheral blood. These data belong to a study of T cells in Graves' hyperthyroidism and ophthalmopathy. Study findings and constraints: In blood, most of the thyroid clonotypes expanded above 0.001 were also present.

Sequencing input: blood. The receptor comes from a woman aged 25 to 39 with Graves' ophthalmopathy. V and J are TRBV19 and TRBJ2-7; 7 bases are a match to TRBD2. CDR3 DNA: TGTGCCAGTAGTGGCGCGGGAGCCTACGAGCAGTACTTC. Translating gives CASSGAGAYEQYF.